The following is a TCR beta chain sequence with its context. Germline CDR1 is LNHDA and CDR2 is SQIVND (reference sequence). CDR3 size: 16 residues. Trimming removed 7 bases from V and 2 bases from J; junction bases left unmatched: 11. The source of the sample is a study of cytomegalovirus exposure and HLA in healthy donors. Primers: 60 Vbeta forward and 13 Jbeta reverse. TCRdb's copy holds only in-frame clones and misses some; the assay was immunoSEQ multiplex PCR. The sample gives about 160,000 clones, almost 80% of which show up once; approximately 10% is in the top ten. V and J are TRBV19 and TRBJ2-1; 7 bases agree with TRBD1. This clonotype was obtained from a man between 18 and 35 years old in good health and CMV-seropositive. The sequencing sample was made of PBMCs. The CDR3 region has the DNA TGTGCCAGTACCCCCGCGGGCACAGGGGCCTACAATGAGCAGTTCTTC. Its translation: CASTPAGTGAYNEQFF.